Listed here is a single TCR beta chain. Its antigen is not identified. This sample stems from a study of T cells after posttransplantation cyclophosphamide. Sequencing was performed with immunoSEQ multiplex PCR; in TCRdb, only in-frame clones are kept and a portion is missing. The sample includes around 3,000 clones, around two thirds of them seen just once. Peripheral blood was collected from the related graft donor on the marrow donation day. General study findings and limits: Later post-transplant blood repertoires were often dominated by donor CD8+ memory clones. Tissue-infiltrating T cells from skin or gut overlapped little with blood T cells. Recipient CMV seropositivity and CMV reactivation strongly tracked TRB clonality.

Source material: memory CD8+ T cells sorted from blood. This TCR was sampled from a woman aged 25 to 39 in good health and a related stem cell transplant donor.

As DNA, the CDR3 is TGCGCCAGCAGCCAAGAACCCGGTTTAGCCGGGGAGACCCAGTACTTC. Protein: CASSQEPGLAGETQYF. The rearrangement joins TRBV4-1 to TRBJ2-5, with unresolved D. V lost 0 bases and J lost 5, with 16 bases in between. The CDR3 has 16 residues. Germline CDR1 reads MGHRA; CDR2 reads YSYEKL.